This TCR beta chain was identified during a study of T cell changes during pregnancy in multiple sclerosis. Sequencing was performed with immunoSEQ multiplex PCR; in TCRdb, only in-frame clones are kept and a portion is missing. This sample has tens of thousands of clones, with about 90% found just once. Germline CDR1 reads MGHDK; CDR2 reads SYGVNS. This CDR3 has 15 residues. V was shortened by 6 bases and J by 3 bases, with 18 bases between the two germline ends. Sequencing used CD4+ T cells from peripheral blood mononuclear cells, obtained after pregnancy. The chain employs TRBV25-1 and TRBJ2-7; D is possibly TRBD1 (6 bases). The TCR sequence derives from a female donor in good health, enrolled as a control in a pregnancy study. The CDR3 bases are TGTGCCAGCAGGCCGACAGGCCTCAGGGGCTACGAGCAGTACTTC. Translation: CASRPTGLRGYEQYF.